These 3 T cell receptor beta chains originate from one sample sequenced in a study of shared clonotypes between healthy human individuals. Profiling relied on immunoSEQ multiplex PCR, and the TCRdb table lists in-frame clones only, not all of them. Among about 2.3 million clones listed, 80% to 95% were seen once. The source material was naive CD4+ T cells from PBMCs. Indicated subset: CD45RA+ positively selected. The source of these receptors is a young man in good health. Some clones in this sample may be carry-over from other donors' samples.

CDR3 coding DNA: TGTGCCTGGAGTAGGGACAGTCCCCAGCATTTT. Translation gives CAWSRDSPQHF. The J gene is TRBJ1-5, the V gene TRBV30; TRBD1 matches 7 bases. Germline-derived CDR1 and CDR2 are GTSNPN and SVGIG (reference sequence). J lost 10 bases, V lost 2 bases, and 2 bases had no gene match. There are 11 residues in the CDR3.

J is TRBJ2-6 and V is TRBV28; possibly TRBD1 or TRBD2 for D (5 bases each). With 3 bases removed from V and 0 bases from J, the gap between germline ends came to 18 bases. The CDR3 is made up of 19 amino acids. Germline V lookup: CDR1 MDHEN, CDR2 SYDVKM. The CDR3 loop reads CASSFRGRVGVSGANVLTF. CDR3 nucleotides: TGTGCCAGCAGTTTTCGTGGCAGGGTGGGGGTCTCTGGGGCCAACGTCCTGACTTTC. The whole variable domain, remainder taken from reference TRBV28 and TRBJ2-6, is DVKVTQSSRYLVKRTGEKVFLECVQDMDHENMFWYRQDPGLGLRLIYFSYDVKMKEKGDIPEGYSVSREKKERFSLILESASTNQTSMYLCASSFRGRVGVSGANVLTFGAGSRLTVL.

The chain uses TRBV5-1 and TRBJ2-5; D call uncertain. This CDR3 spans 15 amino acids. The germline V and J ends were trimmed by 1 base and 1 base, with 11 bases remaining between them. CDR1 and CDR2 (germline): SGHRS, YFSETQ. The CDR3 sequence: CASSLLPHFQETQYF. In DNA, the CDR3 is TGCGCCAGCAGCTTGCTGCCACACTTCCAAGAGACCCAGTACTTC.